Shown below are 26 T cell receptor beta chains from a single sample sequenced in a study of T cell responses to AZD1222 COVID-19 vaccine. TCRdb's table, derived via immunoSEQ multiplex PCR, lists solely in-frame clones and lacks some. In the table there are roughly 160,000 clones, about 93% of which are singletons. The starting material was peripheral blood, obtained on day 0 of AZD1222 vaccination. These receptors were collected from an adult in good health.

This chain uses TRBV6-5 with TRBJ1-5, with D maybe TRBD1 (6 bases). The CDR3 contains 13 residues. V was clipped by 5 bases and J by 5 bases, with 10 bases between them. CDR1 is MNHEY and CDR2 is SVGAGI in the germline V gene. CDR3 protein: CASSRTADQPQHF. The CDR3 DNA reads TGTGCCAGCAGTCGGACAGCCGATCAGCCCCAGCATTTT.

The rearrangement joins TRBV9 to TRBJ2-2, with a tentative D call TRBD1 (5 bases). In germline, CDR1 is SGDLS, CDR2 YYNGEE. CDR3 length equals 15 residues. V was pared by 0 bases and J by 6 bases, with 12 bases between. The DNA of the CDR3 is TGTGCCAGCAGCGTAGGGGCAGGGATACCCGGGGAGCTGTTTTTT. Translated, it gives CASSVGAGIPGELFF. Complete variable domain (other parts from reference TRBV9 and TRBJ2-2): DSGVTQTPKHLITATGQRVTLRCSPRSGDLSVYWYQQSLDQGLQFLIQYYNGEERAKGNILERFSAQQFPDLHSELNLSSLELGDSALYFCASSVGAGIPGELFFGEGSRLTVL.

This chain connects TRBV10-1 to TRBJ2-7, with a weak D call TRBD2 (6 bases). V was clipped by 0 bases and J by 4 bases, with 13 bases between them. Germline V gene lookup returns CDR1 WNHNN and CDR2 SYGVQD (reference sequence). The CDR3 runs 15 residues. The CDR3 coding sequence is TGCGCCAGCAGTGAGTCGGGGGTAGCGGAGTACGAGCAGTACTTC. Translating it yields CASSESGVAEYEQYF.

The rearrangement links TRBV2 to TRBJ2-1; no reliable D call. This CDR3 contains 12 residues. The V gene lost 2 bases and the J gene lost 15 bases, with 14 bases spanning the gap. Germline assignment: CDR1 SNHLY and CDR2 FYNNEI. The CDR3 sequence: CASSETGLSPFF. CDR3 nucleotide sequence: TGTGCCAGCAGTGAAACCGGGTTAAGCCCGTTCTTC.

The V call is TRBV11-2, the J call TRBJ2-7; D remains ambiguous. CDR1 and CDR2 from the germline V gene are SGHAT and FQNNGV. V was pared by 4 bases and J by 2 bases, with 18 bases between. The CDR3 has 16 residues. CDR3 coding DNA: TGTGCCAGCAGCTCCCCCGCCCCAGTCCTCACCTACGAGCAGTACTTC. Encoded protein: CASSSPAPVLTYEQYF.

The chain uses TRBV6-5 and TRBJ1-5; no definite D call. The CDR3 is 13 amino acids. With 4 bases removed from V and 5 bases from J, the gap between germline ends came to 9 bases. Germline V gene data show CDR1 as MNHEY and CDR2 as SVGAGI. CDR3 in DNA: TGTGCCAGCAGTTCCGACGCCTATCAGCCCCAGCATTTT. It encodes CASSSDAYQPQHF.

The chain links TRBV6-5 to TRBJ2-3, with D unclear. Germline CDR1 MNHEY, CDR2 SVGAGI. This CDR3 contains 13 residues. Trimming removed 8 bases at V and 0 bases at J, with 9 bases between. The CDR3 DNA follows: TGTGCCAGCTCCCAGTCTAGCACAGATACGCAGTATTTT. It codes for CASSQSSTDTQYF.

The chain uses TRBV9 and TRBJ2-2, with a possible D match to TRBD1 (5 bases). V was shortened by 2 bases and J by 5 bases, with 13 bases between the two germline ends. CDR3 size: 15 residues. The germline CDR1 and CDR2 sequences are SGDLS and YYNGEE. CDR3 DNA: TGTGCCAGCAGCGTTGTGGACACTTCGACCGGGGAGCTGTTTTTT. Protein sequence: CASSVVDTSTGELFF.

Here the CDR3 DNA reads TGCGCCAGCAGCCAATCCCACCCGGAAAAACTGTTTTTT. Its translation is CASSQSHPEKLFF. The gene calls are TRBV4-1 and TRBJ1-4; D not resolved. Trimming removed 2 bases from V and 8 bases from J, with 9 bases in between. CDR1 is MGHRA and CDR2 is YSYEKL in the germline V gene. This CDR3 is 13 amino acids long.

This sequence joins TRBV19 and TRBJ1-5; 8 bases are shared with TRBD1. CDR3 size: 15 residues. Germline CDR1 is LNHDA and CDR2 is SQIVND (reference sequence). With V trimmed by 6 bases and J by 5 bases, 9 bases remained unmatched. The CDR3 coding sequence is TGTGCCAGTAGAAAATTTGGACAGGGCCATCAGCCCCAGCATTTT. Residues: CASRKFGQGHQPQHF.

The CDR3 protein is CASSLRGNYGYTF. The CDR3 coding sequence is TGTGCCAGCAGTTTACGGGGGAACTATGGCTACACCTTC. The chain employs TRBV6-5 and TRBJ1-2; possible D gene TRBD1, 5 bases. The germline CDR1 and CDR2 sequences are MNHEY and SVGAGI. This CDR3 is built from 13 residues. With 4 bases removed from V and 2 bases from J, the gap between germline ends came to 8 bases.

This chain joins TRBV27 and TRBJ2-1; D uncertain. V was cut by 2 bases and J by 10 bases, with 12 bases left in between. Looked up from germline, CDR1 is MNHEY and CDR2 is SMNVEV (reference sequence). The CDR3 contains 13 residues. CDR3 in DNA: TGTGCCAGCAGTTTAAGTAGCCGGATGGAGCAGTTCTTC. It specifies CASSLSSRMEQFF.

The CDR3 sequence is CASRSLGSASGELFF. CDR3 sequence (DNA): TGTGCCAGCAGATCACTAGGTAGTGCGAGCGGGGAGCTGTTTTTT. The genes are TRBV6-5 and TRBJ2-2; weak D call: TRBD2 (5 bases). The V end was cut by 6 bases, the J end by 7 bases, with 18 bases between. The CDR3 runs to 15 residues. Germline loops: CDR1 MNHEY, CDR2 SVGAGI.

V usage is TRBV20-1 and J usage is TRBJ1-5, with D maybe TRBD1 (6 bases). This CDR3 region has 19 residues. The germline V gene encodes CDR1 DFQATT and CDR2 SNEGSKA (reference sequence). V shed 3 bases and J shed 0 bases, with 24 bases lying between them. This CDR3 reads CSASFIGRDILYSNQPQHF. The DNA for the CDR3 is TGCAGTGCTAGTTTTATAGGGAGGGACATCCTATATAGCAATCAGCCCCAGCATTTT.

The gene calls are TRBV24-1 and TRBJ2-3; 10 bases are shared with TRBD1. Per germline, CDR1 KGHDR and CDR2 SFDVKD. The CDR3 is 19 residues long. J lost 0 bases, V lost 3 bases, and 11 bases had no gene match. CDR3 coding DNA: TGTGCCACCAGTGATATCGCATGGACAGGGGGGAAAAGCACAGATACGCAGTATTTT. It is translated as CATSDIAWTGGKSTDTQYF.

The chain employs TRBV27 and TRBJ1-6, with TRBD1 as a possible D gene (5 bases). The CDR3 has 17 residues. The V gene lost 5 bases and the J gene lost 8 bases, with 22 bases spanning the gap. Germline values: CDR1 MNHEY, CDR2 SMNVEV (reference sequence). The CDR3 loop is CASSLKMRQGLDSPLHF. The CDR3, as DNA: TGTGCCAGCAGTCTAAAGATGAGGCAGGGATTAGATTCACCCCTCCACTTT.

The CDR3 spells CASSSRLAGEQYF. The DNA of the CDR3 is TGTGCCAGCAGTTCCCGACTAGCAGGCGAGCAGTACTTC. This rearrangement joins TRBV6-5 to TRBJ2-7; TRBD2 aligns across 7 bases. Germline V gene lookup returns CDR1 MNHEY and CDR2 SVGAGI. The ends lost 4 bases at V and 6 bases at J; junction bases unmatched: 6. This CDR3 region has 13 residues.

The V gene is TRBV5-1, the J gene TRBJ2-1, with 7 bases that match TRBD1. CDR3 length: 15 amino acids. V was clipped by 1 base and J by 7 bases; unmatched bases: 8. Germline-derived CDR1 and CDR2 are SGHRS and YFSETQ. CDR3 residues: CASSLTGAMVNEQFF. For the CDR3, the DNA is TGCGCCAGCAGCTTGACAGGGGCGATGGTGAATGAGCAGTTCTTC. Full variable domain (remainder filled in from reference TRBV5-1 and TRBJ2-1): KAGVTQTPRYLIKTRGQQVTLSCSPISGHRSVSWYQQTPGQGLQFLFEYFSETQRNKGNFPGRFSGRQFSNSRSEMNVSTLELGDSALYLCASSLTGAMVNEQFFGPGTRLTVL.

This clone showed up just once. The J gene is TRBJ2-5, the V gene TRBV5-1; 7 bases align to TRBD2. The V gene end was trimmed by 0 bases and the J gene end by 5 bases; junction bases not matched to a gene: 10. The germline gives CDR1 SGHRS, CDR2 YFSETQ. The CDR3 is 16 residues long. The chain's CDR3 is CASSLAPTGGLETQYF. DNA for the CDR3: TGCGCCAGCAGCTTGGCTCCTACGGGGGGTCTTGAGACCCAGTACTTC.

J is TRBJ1-1 and V is TRBV14, with no clear D. This CDR3 contains 13 residues. Between the trimmed V and J ends, which lost 3 bases and 1 base, there was a span of 6 bases. Germline values: CDR1 SGHDN, CDR2 FVKESK. The CDR3 DNA follows: TGTGCCAGCAGCCACGTACCGAACACTGAAGCTTTCTTT. This gives the protein CASSHVPNTEAFF.

The gene calls are TRBV5-1 and TRBJ1-2; TRBD1 might be the D (5 bases). The CDR3 loop spans 15 amino acids. Germline V gene sequence: CDR1 SGHRS, CDR2 YFSETQ. V gave up 3 bases and J gave up 3 bases, with 15 bases separating them. The CDR3 sequence is CASSSGLGGHYGYTF. CDR3 coding DNA: TGCGCCAGCAGCTCGGGATTGGGGGGACACTATGGCTACACCTTC.

J is TRBJ1-1 and V is TRBV19; D ambiguous. V dropped 6 bases and J dropped 1 base, with 12 bases sitting between them. This CDR3 is built from 14 residues. The germline CDR1 and CDR2 sequences are LNHDA and SQIVND (reference sequence). The CDR3 DNA is TGTGCCAGTAGATTAGGTAGGGAGAACACTGAAGCTTTCTTT. It yields the protein CASRLGRENTEAFF.

This clone was seen a single time. CDR3 nucleotides: TGTGCCAGCAGTGAAGATGGCGAGCAGTACTTC. Protein sequence: CASSEDGEQYF. The chain couples TRBV2 to TRBJ2-7; the D is unclear. The germline V and J ends were trimmed by 1 base and 6 bases, with 4 bases remaining between them. The CDR3 totals 11 residues. Germline V gene data show CDR1 as SNHLY and CDR2 as FYNNEI.

This clone was seen only once. The rearrangement links TRBV21-1 to TRBJ1-5. TRBV21-1 is a known pseudogene. CDR3 length: 16 amino acids. As DNA, the CDR3 is TGTGCCAGCAGCACTCAGCCCTGGGACTCCTGGTGGCCCCAGCATTTT. This sequence encodes CASSTQPWDSWWPQHF.

CDR3 residues: CASSFELAGRNEQFF. The DNA for the CDR3 is TGTGCCAGCAGCTTTGAACTAGCGGGCCGCAATGAGCAGTTCTTC. The J gene is TRBJ2-1, the V gene TRBV7-3, with 9 bases lining up with TRBD2. V shed 3 bases, J shed 6 bases, and the junction held 6 bases outside the gene matches. The germline V gene encodes CDR1 SGHTA and CDR2 FQGTGA. The CDR3 sequence is 15 residues long.

The chain has TRBV28 and TRBJ1-5; D remains ambiguous. Looked up from germline, CDR1 is MDHEN and CDR2 is SYDVKM. The CDR3 totals 15 residues. V was trimmed by 3 bases and J by 4 bases, leaving 13 bases between them. CDR3 region: CASSLVPSLNQPQHF. The DNA of the CDR3 is TGTGCCAGCAGTTTGGTGCCCTCTCTAAATCAGCCCCAGCATTTT.